One sample yielded the 14 T cell receptor beta chains listed below, sequenced in a study of CD8 T cells in Susac syndrome. When the RNA was reverse transcribed, random hexamers were used with an input of roughly 0.45 to 1 ug. TCRdb reprocessed the immunoSEQ multiplex PCR reads with MiXCR, giving one entry per CDR3 protein. The data contain 300,000 to 350,000 distinct CDR3 sequences, roughly 94% of them singletons. Sequencing used CD4+ T cells from PBMCs. Receptors were obtained from a human donor with multiple sclerosis.

The chain links TRBV5-1 to TRBJ2-7, with 10 bases fitting TRBD1. CDR1 is SGHRS and CDR2 is YFSETQ in the germline V gene. Trimming removed 3 bases from V and 4 bases from J; junction bases left unmatched: 19. This CDR3 contains 19 residues. Here the CDR3 reads CASSSSRDRGTRGLYEQYF. The DNA for the CDR3 is TGCGCCAGCAGCTCCTCCCGGGACAGGGGCACCCGGGGATTATACGAGCAGTACTTC.

The sample holds a few counts of this clonotype. The CDR3 sequence is CASSRTSGGTGELFF. The CDR3 DNA reads TGTGCCAGCAGTCGGACTAGCGGGGGCACCGGGGAGCTGTTTTTT. The chain combines TRBV12-3 or TRBV12-4 with TRBJ2-2; 13 positions agree with TRBD2. Losses at the gene ends were 5 bases for V and 4 bases for J; bases not matched to a gene: 1. The CDR3 spans 15 residues.

The chain joins TRBV3-1 to TRBJ2-1; 8 bases are shared with TRBD1. Germline V gene data show CDR1 as LGHDT and CDR2 as YNNKEL (reference sequence). The CDR3 is made up of 16 amino acids. Trimming at V came to 5 bases and at J to 0 bases, leaving 6 bases not matched to a gene. The CDR3, as DNA: TGTGCCAGCAGCATTAGACAGGGGAGCTCCTACAATGAGCAGTTCTTC. Protein: CASSIRQGSSYNEQFF.

The genes are TRBV5-1 and TRBJ2-4; possibly TRBD1 or TRBD2 for D (6 bases each). V shed 4 bases and J shed 6 bases, with 17 bases lying between them. CDR3 length: 15 residues. Germline lookup yields CDR1 SGHRS and CDR2 YFSETQ. CDR3 bases: TGCGCCAGCAGCCAATTAGGGGGGCTGGGAAACATTCAGTACTTC. Translation: CASSQLGGLGNIQYF.

The J gene is TRBJ1-1, the V gene TRBV3-1; D is unresolved. The V gene lost 0 bases and the J gene lost 3 bases, with 5 bases spanning the gap. The length of the CDR3 is 13 residues. Germline V lookup: CDR1 LGHDT, CDR2 YNNKEL (reference sequence). The CDR3 region has the DNA TGTGCCAGCAGCCAAGAGGACCACACTGAAGCTTTCTTT. As protein: CASSQEDHTEAFF. Full variable domain (remainder filled in from reference TRBV3-1 and TRBJ1-1): DTAVSQTPKYLVTQMGNDKSIKCEQNLGHDTMYWYKQDSKKFLKIMFSYNNKELIINETVPNRFSPKSPDKAHLNLHINSLELGDSAVYFCASSQEDHTEAFFGQGTRLTVV.

This clonotype was counted a single time. The gene calls are TRBV12-3 or TRBV12-4 and TRBJ2-7; 7 nucleotides match TRBD1. Trimming removed 6 bases from V and 4 bases from J; junction bases left unmatched: 12. This CDR3 has 15 residues. In nucleotides, the CDR3 is TGTGCCAGCAGCGAAGGTGGACAGGCAAGGTACGAGCAGTACTTC. It translates to CASSEGGQARYEQYF.

The gene calls are TRBV24-1 and TRBJ2-2; 7 positions agree with TRBD2. The V gene's germline CDR1 is KGHDR and CDR2 SFDVKD. V lost 6 bases to trimming and J lost 6 bases; unmatched junction nucleotides: 6. The CDR3 is 14 amino acids. The CDR3 reads CATSLGGSAGELFF. CDR3 coding DNA: TGTGCCACCAGTCTGGGGGGGAGCGCCGGGGAGCTGTTTTTT.

The chain uses TRBV23-1 and TRBJ2-1, with D unclear. TRBV23-1 belongs to the ORF category, with a function that is uncertain. The V gene lost 6 bases and the J gene lost 6 bases, with 18 bases spanning the gap. This CDR3 comprises 15 residues. CDR3 coding DNA: TGCGCCAGCAGCCGGACCCCCGAGCGTGGCAATGAGCAGTTCTTC. The encoded protein is CASSRTPERGNEQFF.

The chain uses TRBV6-5 and TRBJ1-1; possible D gene TRBD1, 5 bases. Germline V gene sequence: CDR1 MNHEY, CDR2 SVGAGI. The CDR3 loop spans 15 amino acids. V lost 5 bases, J lost 5 bases, and 18 bases lay in between. The CDR3 coding sequence is TGTGCCAGCAGTCATCTAGGCCGGGGGAGTACTGAAGCTTTCTTT. It encodes CASSHLGRGSTEAFF.

Comment on this clonotype: At one end the junction does not follow the germline gene, possibly because of a read error. This chain uses TRBV7-7 with TRBJ2-2, with 10 nucleotides matching TRBD2. The CDR3 has 14 amino acids. Germline CDR1 reads SSHAT; CDR2 reads FNYEAQ (reference sequence). CDR3 protein: CASSLAGGTGELFF. In DNA form, the CDR3 reads TGTGCTAGCAGCTTAGCGGGGGGCACCGGGGAGCTGTTTTTT.

The chain has TRBV7-9 and TRBJ2-3, with 11 bases lining up with TRBD2. This CDR3 is 15 amino acids long. Germline assignment: CDR1 SEHNR and CDR2 FQNEAQ (reference sequence). J lost 5 bases, V lost 6 bases, and 7 bases had no gene match. DNA for the CDR3: TGTGCCAGCAGTCAACTAGCGGGAGCGGGAGATACGCAGTATTTT. Translating it yields CASSQLAGAGDTQYF.

V gene TRBV20-1 combines with J gene TRBJ1-1; D is ambiguous. V lost 2 bases and J lost 0, with 10 bases in between. The CDR3 loop spans 14 amino acids. Germline V lookup: CDR1 DFQATT, CDR2 SNEGSKA (reference sequence). CDR3 sequence: CSARRRQVNTEAFF. The CDR3 DNA reads as TGCAGTGCTAGACGAAGGCAAGTGAACACTGAAGCTTTCTTT.

The chain recombines TRBV28 with TRBJ2-5; D ambiguous. The CDR3 is 14 amino acids. The germline gives CDR1 MDHEN, CDR2 SYDVKM. The V end was cut by 3 bases, the J end by 2 bases, with 10 bases between. The CDR3 spells CASSLSKGQETQYF. The CDR3 DNA reads TGTGCCAGCAGTTTGAGTAAGGGTCAAGAGACCCAGTACTTC.

The chain employs TRBV7-2 and TRBJ1-2; TRBD1 agrees at 10 bases. Germline assignment: CDR1 SGHTA and CDR2 FQGNSA. V shed 6 bases and J 3 bases; nucleotides not matched to a gene: 10. There are 16 residues in the CDR3. The CDR3 DNA reads as TGTGCCAGCAGTCCCTATATGGACAGGGGGGACTATGGCTACACCTTC. Amino acids: CASSPYMDRGDYGYTF.